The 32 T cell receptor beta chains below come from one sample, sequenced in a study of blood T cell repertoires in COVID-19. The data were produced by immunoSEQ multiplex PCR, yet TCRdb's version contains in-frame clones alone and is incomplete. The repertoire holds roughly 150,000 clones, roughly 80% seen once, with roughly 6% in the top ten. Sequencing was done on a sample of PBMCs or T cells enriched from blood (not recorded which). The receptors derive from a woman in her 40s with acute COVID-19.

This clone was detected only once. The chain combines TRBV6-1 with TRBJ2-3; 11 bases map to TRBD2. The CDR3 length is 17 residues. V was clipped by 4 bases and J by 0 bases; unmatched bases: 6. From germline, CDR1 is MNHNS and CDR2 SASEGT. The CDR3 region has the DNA TGTGCCAGCAGTGGGGGACTAGCGGTCTCTAGCACAGATACGCAGTATTTT. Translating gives CASSGGLAVSSTDTQYF.

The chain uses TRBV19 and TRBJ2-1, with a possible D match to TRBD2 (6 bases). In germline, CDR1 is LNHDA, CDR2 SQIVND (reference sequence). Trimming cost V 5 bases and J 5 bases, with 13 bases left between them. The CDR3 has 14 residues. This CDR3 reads CASSPRTIHNEQFF. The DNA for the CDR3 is TGTGCCAGTAGTCCTAGGACTATTCACAATGAGCAGTTCTTC. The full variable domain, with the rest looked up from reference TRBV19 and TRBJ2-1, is DGGITQSPKYLFRKEGQNVTLSCEQNLNHDAMYWYRQDPGQGLRLIYYSQIVNDFQKGDIAEGYSVSREKKESFPLTVTSAQKNPTAFYLCASSPRTIHNEQFFGPGTRLTVL.

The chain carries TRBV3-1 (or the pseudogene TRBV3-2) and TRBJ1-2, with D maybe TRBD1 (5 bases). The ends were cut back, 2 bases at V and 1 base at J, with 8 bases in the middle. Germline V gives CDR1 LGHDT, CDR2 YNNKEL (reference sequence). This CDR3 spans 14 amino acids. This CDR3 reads CASSQSGINYGYTF. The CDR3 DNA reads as TGTGCCAGCAGCCAATCAGGGATTAACTATGGCTACACCTTC.

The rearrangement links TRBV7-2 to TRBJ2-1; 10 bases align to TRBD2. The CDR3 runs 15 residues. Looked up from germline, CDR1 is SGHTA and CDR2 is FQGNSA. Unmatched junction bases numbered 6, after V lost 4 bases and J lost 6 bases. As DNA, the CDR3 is TGTGCCAGCAGCTCCTCCGGGACTAGCGCCAATGAGCAGTTCTTC. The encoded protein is CASSSSGTSANEQFF.

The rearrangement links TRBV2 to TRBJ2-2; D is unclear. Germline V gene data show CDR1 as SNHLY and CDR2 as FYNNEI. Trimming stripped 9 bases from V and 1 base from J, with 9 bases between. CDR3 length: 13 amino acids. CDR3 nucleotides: TGTGCCAGTGCGCTCCAGAACACCGGGGAGCTGTTTTTT. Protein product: CASALQNTGELFF.

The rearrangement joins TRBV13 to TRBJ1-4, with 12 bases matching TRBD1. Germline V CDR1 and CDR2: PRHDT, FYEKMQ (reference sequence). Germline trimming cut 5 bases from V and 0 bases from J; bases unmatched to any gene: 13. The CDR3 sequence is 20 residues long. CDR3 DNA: TGTGCCAGCAGCGATGGGACAGGGGGCTCAGGGCTGTCAACTAATGAAAAACTGTTTTTT. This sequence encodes CASSDGTGGSGLSTNEKLFF.

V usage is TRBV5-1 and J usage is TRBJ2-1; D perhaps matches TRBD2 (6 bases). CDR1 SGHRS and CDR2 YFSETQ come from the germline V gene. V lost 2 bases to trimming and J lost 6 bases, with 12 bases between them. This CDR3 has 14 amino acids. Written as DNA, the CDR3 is TGCGCCAGCAGCTTTCCGGCGGGACCCAATGAGCAGTTCTTC. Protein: CASSFPAGPNEQFF.

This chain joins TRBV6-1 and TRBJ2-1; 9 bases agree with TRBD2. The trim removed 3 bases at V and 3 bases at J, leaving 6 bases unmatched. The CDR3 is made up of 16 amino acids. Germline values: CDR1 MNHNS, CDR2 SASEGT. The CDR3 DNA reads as TGTGCCAGCAGTGACCCTAGCGGGACCGGCTACAATGAGCAGTTCTTC. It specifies CASSDPSGTGYNEQFF.

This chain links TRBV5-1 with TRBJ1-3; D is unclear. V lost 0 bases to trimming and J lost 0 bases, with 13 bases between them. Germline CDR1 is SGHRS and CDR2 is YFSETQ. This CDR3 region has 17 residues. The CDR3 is CASSLGLGGSSGNTIYF. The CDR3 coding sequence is TGCGCCAGCAGCTTGGGCCTTGGAGGGAGCTCTGGAAACACCATATATTTT.

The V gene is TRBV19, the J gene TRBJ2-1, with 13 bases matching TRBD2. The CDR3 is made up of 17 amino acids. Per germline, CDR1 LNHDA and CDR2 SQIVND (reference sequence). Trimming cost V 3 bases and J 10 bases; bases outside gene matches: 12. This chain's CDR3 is CASSMTGLAGVRGEQFF. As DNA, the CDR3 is TGTGCCAGTAGTATGACCGGACTAGCGGGGGTCCGGGGAGAGCAGTTCTTC.

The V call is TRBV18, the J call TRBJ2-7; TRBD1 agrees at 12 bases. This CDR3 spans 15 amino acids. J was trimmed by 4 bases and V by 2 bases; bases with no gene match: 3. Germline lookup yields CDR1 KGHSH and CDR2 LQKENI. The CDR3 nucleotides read TGTGCCAGCTCACCAGGGACAGGGGGCATGTACGAGCAGTACTTC. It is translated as CASSPGTGGMYEQYF.

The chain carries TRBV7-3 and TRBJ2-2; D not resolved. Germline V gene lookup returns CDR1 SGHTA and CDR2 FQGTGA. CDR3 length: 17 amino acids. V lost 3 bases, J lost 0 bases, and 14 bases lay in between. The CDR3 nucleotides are TGTGCCAGCAGCTTCCTTAGCTACCCCGCGAACACCGGGGAGCTGTTTTTT. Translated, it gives CASSFLSYPANTGELFF.

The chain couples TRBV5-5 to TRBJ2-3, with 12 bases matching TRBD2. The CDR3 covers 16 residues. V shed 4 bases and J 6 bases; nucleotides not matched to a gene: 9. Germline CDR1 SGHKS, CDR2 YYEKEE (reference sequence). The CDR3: CASSPETSGGPDTQYF. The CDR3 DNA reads TGTGCCAGCAGCCCAGAGACTAGCGGGGGTCCCGATACGCAGTATTTT.

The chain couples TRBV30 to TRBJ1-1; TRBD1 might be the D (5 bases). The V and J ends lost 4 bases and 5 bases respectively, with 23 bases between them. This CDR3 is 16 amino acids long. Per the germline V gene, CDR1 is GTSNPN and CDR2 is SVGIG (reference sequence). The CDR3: CAWNPALGVGRTEAFF. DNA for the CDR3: TGTGCCTGGAATCCCGCCCTAGGGGTTGGTCGAACTGAAGCTTTCTTT. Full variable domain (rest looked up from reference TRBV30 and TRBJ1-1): SQTIHQWPATLVQPVGSPLSLECTVEGTSNPNLYWYRQAAGRGLQLLFYSVGIGQISSEVPQNLSASRPQDRQFILSSKKLLLSDSGFYLCAWNPALGVGRTEAFFGQGTRLTVV.

CDR3 loop: CASSSGLGADTQYF. For the CDR3, the DNA is TGTGCCAGCAGCTCCGGACTAGGAGCAGATACGCAGTATTTT. The chain joins TRBV7-2 to TRBJ2-3; the match to TRBD2 covers 7 bases. CDR1 and CDR2 from the germline V gene are SGHTA and FQGNSA. Germline trimming cut 4 bases from V and 4 bases from J; bases unmatched to any gene: 5. The length of the CDR3 is 14 residues. The variable domain in full, completed from reference TRBV7-2 and TRBJ2-3, reads GAGVSQSPSNKVTEKGKDVELRCDPISGHTALYWYRQSLGQGLEFLIYFQGNSAPDKSGLPSDRFSAERTGGSVSTLTIQRTQQEDSAVYLCASSSGLGADTQYFGPGTRLTVL.

CDR3 bases: TGCGCCAGCAGCAGGGTTCTAGCGGGATTAGAGCAGTTCTTC. As protein: CASSRVLAGLEQFF. The chain joins TRBV23-1 to TRBJ2-1, with 9 bases fitting TRBD2. TRBV23-1 is noted as an ORF with a role that remains uncertain. This CDR3 spans 14 amino acids. Germline trimming cut 6 bases from V and 10 bases from J; bases unmatched to any gene: 10.

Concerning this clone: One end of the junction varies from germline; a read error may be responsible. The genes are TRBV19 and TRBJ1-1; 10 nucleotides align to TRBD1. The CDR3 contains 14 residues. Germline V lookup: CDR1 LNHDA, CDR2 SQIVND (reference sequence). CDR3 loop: CASSPGQGNSEAFF. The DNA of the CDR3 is TGTGCCAGTAGTCCGGGACAGGGGAACTCTGAAGCTTTCTTT.

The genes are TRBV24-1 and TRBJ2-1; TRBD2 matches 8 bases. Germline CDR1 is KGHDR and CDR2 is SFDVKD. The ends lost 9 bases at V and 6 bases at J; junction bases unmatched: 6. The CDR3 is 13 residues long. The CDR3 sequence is CATGRAGVNEQFF. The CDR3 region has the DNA TGTGCCACCGGACGAGCGGGAGTCAATGAGCAGTTCTTC.

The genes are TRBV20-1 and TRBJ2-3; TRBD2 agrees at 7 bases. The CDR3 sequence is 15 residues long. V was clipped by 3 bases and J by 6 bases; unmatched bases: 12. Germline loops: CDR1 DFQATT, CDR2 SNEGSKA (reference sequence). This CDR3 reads CSASDRAGAPDTQYF. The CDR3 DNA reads TGCAGTGCTAGTGATAGGGCGGGAGCCCCGGATACGCAGTATTTT.

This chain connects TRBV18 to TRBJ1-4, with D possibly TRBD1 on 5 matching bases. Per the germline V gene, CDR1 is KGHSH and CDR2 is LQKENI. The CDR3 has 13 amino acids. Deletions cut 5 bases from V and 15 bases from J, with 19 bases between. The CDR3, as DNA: TGTGCCAGCTCAGAAGCCCAGAACAGGCCGTTGTTTTTT. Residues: CASSEAQNRPLFF.

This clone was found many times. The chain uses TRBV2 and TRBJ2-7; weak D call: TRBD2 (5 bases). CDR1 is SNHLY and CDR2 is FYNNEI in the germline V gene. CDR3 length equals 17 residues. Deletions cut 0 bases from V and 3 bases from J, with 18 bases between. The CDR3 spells CASSEALPGIWDYEQYF. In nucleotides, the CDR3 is TGTGCCAGCAGTGAAGCGCTTCCGGGGATCTGGGACTACGAGCAGTACTTC.

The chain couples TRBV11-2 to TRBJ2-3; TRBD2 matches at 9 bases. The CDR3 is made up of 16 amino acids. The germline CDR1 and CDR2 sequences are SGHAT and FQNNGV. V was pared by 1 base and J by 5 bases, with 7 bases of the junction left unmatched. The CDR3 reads CASSLGWREGGDTQYF. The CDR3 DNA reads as TGTGCCAGCAGCTTAGGGTGGCGGGAGGGGGGAGATACGCAGTATTTT.

The CDR3 region has the DNA TGCGCCAGCAGCTTAGGGGTCTCTGGGGCCAACGTCCTGACTTTC. Encoded protein: CASSLGVSGANVLTF. V gene TRBV5-1 combines with J gene TRBJ2-6; the D gene is possibly TRBD1 (5 bases). The CDR3 spans 15 residues. In germline, CDR1 is SGHRS, CDR2 YFSETQ. The V gene lost 2 bases and the J gene lost 0 bases, with 6 bases spanning the gap.

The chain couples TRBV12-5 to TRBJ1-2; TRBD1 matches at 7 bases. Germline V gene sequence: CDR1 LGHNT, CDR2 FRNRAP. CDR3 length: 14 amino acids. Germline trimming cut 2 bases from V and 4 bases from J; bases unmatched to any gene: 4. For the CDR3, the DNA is TGTGCTAGTGGTTTGTCGGGACAGAGCTATGGCTACACCTTC. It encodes CASGLSGQSYGYTF.

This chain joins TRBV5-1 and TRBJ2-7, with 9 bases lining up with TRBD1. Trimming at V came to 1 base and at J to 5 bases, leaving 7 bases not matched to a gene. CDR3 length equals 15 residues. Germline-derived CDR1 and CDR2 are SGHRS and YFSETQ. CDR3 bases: TGCGCCAGCAGCTTGATGGGGACAGGGTCTAACGAGCAGTACTTC. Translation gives CASSLMGTGSNEQYF.

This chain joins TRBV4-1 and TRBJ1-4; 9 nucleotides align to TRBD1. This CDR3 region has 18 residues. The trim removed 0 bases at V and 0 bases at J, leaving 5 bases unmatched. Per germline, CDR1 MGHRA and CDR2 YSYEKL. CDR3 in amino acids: CASSQERTGGATNEKLFF. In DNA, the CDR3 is TGCGCCAGCAGCCAAGAGAGAACAGGGGGCGCAACTAATGAAAAACTGTTTTTT.

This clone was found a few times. CDR3 DNA sequence: TGTGCCATCAGCGCGGCCGAGAATCAGCCCCAGCATTTT. This sequence encodes CAISAAENQPQHF. The genes are TRBV10-3 and TRBJ1-5; unclear D gene. Germline CDR1 ENHRY, CDR2 SYGVKD. Trimming took off 6 bases at V and 4 bases at J, with 10 bases between the two ends. The CDR3 covers 13 residues.

The CDR3 sequence is CASSLGWGEDTEAFF. The DNA of the CDR3 is TGTGCCAGCAGCTTGGGTTGGGGCGAGGACACTGAAGCTTTCTTT. This chain links TRBV7-9 with TRBJ1-1; maybe TRBD1 (5 bases). This CDR3 has 15 residues. CDR1 is SEHNR and CDR2 is FQNEAQ in the germline V gene (reference sequence). Trimming took 3 bases from V and 3 from J, leaving 14 bases between them.

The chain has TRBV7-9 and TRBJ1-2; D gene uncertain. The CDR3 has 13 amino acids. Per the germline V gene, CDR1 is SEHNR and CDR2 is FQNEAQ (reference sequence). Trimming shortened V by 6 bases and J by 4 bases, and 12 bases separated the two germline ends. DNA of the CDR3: TGTGCCAGCAGGCCGTCCGGGAGCTATGGCTACACCTTC. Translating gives CASRPSGSYGYTF.

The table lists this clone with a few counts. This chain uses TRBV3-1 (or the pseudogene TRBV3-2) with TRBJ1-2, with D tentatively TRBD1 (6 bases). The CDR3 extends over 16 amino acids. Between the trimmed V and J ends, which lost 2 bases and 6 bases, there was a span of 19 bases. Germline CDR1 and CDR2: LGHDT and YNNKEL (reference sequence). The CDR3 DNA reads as TGTGCCAGCAGCCAACCAGAGAGGGGGAGATTGGATGGCTACACCTTC. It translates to CASSQPERGRLDGYTF.

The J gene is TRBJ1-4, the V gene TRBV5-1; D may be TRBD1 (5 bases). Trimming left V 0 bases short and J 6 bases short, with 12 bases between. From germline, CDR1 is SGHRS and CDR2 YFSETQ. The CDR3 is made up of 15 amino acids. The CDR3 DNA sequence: TGCGCCAGCAGCTTGGACGACAGACAAGATGAAAAACTGTTTTTT. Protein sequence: CASSLDDRQDEKLFF.

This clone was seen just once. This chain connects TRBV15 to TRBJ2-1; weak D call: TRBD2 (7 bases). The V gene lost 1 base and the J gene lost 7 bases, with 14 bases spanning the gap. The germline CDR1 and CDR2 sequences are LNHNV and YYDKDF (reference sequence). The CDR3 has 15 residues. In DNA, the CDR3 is TGTGCCACCAGCAGAGTTTACAGGGAGGGGAATGAGCAGTTCTTC. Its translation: CATSRVYREGNEQFF.